This TCR beta chain is from a study of response to subunit inactivated influenza vaccine. TCRdb re-called the RT-PCR reads through MiXCR, storing one row per CDR3 protein. The sample yields 500,000 to 650,000 distinct CDR3 sequences, 7.5% to 8.5% seen once. V trimming: 2 bases; J trimming: 4 bases; junction bases outside the gene matches: 8. CDR3 length: 15 amino acids. Germline V CDR1 and CDR2: DFQATT, SNEGSKA (reference sequence). This clonotype was seen more than once but under ten times. Its antigen is not identified. Study observations and caveats: The study's authors posited that every seasonal influenza vaccination enlists few new T cells.

The rearrangement uses TRBV20-1 and TRBJ1-3; TRBD1 matches at 7 bases. This clonotype was obtained from a man aged 45 to 75 who received an inactivated influenza vaccine. This material consisted of PBMCs from blood, taken roughly 24 months after vaccination. The CDR3 here is CSARKIRDSGNTIYF. CDR3 nucleotide sequence: TGCAGTGCTAGAAAAATCCGGGACAGCGGAAACACCATATATTTT.